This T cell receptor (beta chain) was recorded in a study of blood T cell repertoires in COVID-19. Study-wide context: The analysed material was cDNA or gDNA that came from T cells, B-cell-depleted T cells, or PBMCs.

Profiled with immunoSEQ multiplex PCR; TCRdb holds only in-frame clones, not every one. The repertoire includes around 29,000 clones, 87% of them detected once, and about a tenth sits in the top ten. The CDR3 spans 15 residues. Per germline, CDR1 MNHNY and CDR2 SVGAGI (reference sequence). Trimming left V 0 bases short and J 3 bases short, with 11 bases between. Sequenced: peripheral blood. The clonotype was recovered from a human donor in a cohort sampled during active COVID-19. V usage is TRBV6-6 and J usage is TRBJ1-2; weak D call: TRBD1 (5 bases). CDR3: CASSYSGTGDYGYTF. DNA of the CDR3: TGTGCCAGCAGTTACTCTGGGACGGGAGACTATGGCTACACCTTC.